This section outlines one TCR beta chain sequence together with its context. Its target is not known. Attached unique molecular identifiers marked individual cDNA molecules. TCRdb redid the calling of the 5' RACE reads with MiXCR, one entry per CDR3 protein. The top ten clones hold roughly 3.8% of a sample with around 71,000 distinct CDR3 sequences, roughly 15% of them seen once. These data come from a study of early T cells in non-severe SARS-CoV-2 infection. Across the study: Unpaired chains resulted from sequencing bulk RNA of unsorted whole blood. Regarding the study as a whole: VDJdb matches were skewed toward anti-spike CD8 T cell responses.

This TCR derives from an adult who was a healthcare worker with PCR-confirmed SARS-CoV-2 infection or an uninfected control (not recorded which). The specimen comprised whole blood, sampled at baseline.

The CDR3 region is CASSEEPKETQYF. The CDR3 DNA reads as TGTGCCAGCAGCGAGGAACCCAAAGAGACCCAGTACTTC. The chain uses TRBV5-4 and TRBJ2-5, with D unclear. The germline V and J ends were trimmed by 4 bases and 3 bases, with 10 bases remaining between them. There are 13 residues in the CDR3. Germline V gene data show CDR1 as SGHNT and CDR2 as YYREEE (reference sequence).